These 30 T cell receptor beta chains were all obtained from the same sample, sequenced in a study of blood T cells in healthy people across ages. Next came a second PCR, run for roughly 6 to 11 cycles, which used a sample-barcoded 5' primer along with a J-beta primer mix. TCRdb re-analysed the 5' RACE reads in MiXCR, keeping a single row per CDR3 protein. This sample has nearly 800,000 distinct CDR3 sequences; more than 20% occur once, and the top ten carry approximately 3.7%. This same sample was also part of a study on T cells of mothers and their children.

What was sequenced was blood. These receptors originate from a boy under 18 in good health.

The V and J genes are TRBV2 and TRBJ2-3; TRBD1 aligns across 8 bases. This CDR3 spans 14 amino acids. Germline CDR1 is SNHLY and CDR2 is FYNNEI. After removal of 5 bases from V and 5 bases from J, the junction contained 6 bases not matched to a gene. CDR3 coding DNA: TGTGCCAGCAGTCAAGGACAGGGTCTAGATACGCAGTATTTT. Its translation: CASSQGQGLDTQYF.

This sequence joins TRBV7-8 and TRBJ2-5; 11 nucleotides line up with TRBD1. The CDR3 contains 17 residues. The germline CDR1 and CDR2 sequences are SGHVS and FQNEAQ. V gave up 3 bases and J gave up 4 bases; unmatched junction bases: 10. CDR3 in amino acids: CASSLSGQGALGETQYF. The CDR3 DNA reads TGTGCCAGCAGCTTGTCCGGACAGGGGGCGCTCGGAGAGACCCAGTACTTC. The full variable domain, its missing parts supplied by reference TRBV7-8 and TRBJ2-5, is GAGVSQSPRYKVAKRGQDVALRCDPISGHVSLFWYQQALGQGPEFLTYFQNEAQLDKSGLPSDRFFAERPEGSVSTLKIQRTQQEDSAVYLCASSLSGQGALGETQYFGPGTRLLVL.

The CDR3, as DNA: TGCGCCAGCAGCCAAGCCCGAACTTTGGGGGGTGGCACTGAAGCTTTCTTT. Translated, it gives CASSQARTLGGGTEAFF. The rearrangement links TRBV4-3 to TRBJ1-1; D perhaps matches TRBD1 (5 bases). From germline, CDR1 is LGHNA and CDR2 YSLEER. V lost 1 base and J 4 bases, leaving 19 bases between the germline ends. The CDR3 has 17 amino acids.

This chain connects TRBV29-1 to TRBJ1-2; D is perhaps TRBD1 (5 bases). Germline lookup yields CDR1 SQVTM and CDR2 ANQGSEA. V was cut by 0 bases and J by 3 bases, with 8 bases left in between. The CDR3 has 13 amino acids. CDR3 residues: CSVEEQAHYGYTF. In DNA form, the CDR3 reads TGCAGCGTTGAAGAACAGGCCCACTATGGCTACACCTTC. Full variable domain (outside the CDR3, taken from reference TRBV29-1 and TRBJ1-2): SAVISQKPSRDICQRGTSLTIQCQVDSQVTMMFWYRQQPGQSLTLIATANQGSEATYESGFVIDKFPISRPNLTFSTLTVSNMSPEDSSIYLCSVEEQAHYGYTFGSGTRLTVV.

This clonotype turned up a few times. The chain combines TRBV28 with TRBJ2-7, with D hard to call. CDR1 and CDR2 (germline): MDHEN, SYDVKM. The ends were cut back, 3 bases at V and 3 bases at J, with 6 bases in the middle. This CDR3 comprises 12 residues. The chain's CDR3 is CASSFSFYEQYF. CDR3 nucleotide sequence: TGTGCCAGCAGTTTCTCATTCTACGAGCAGTACTTC. Combining the CDR3 with reference TRBV28 and TRBJ2-7 gives the whole variable domain DVKVTQSSRYLVKRTGEKVFLECVQDMDHENMFWYRQDPGLGLRLIYFSYDVKMKEKGDIPEGYSVSREKKERFSLILESASTNQTSMYLCASSFSFYEQYFGPGTRLTVT.

The chain uses TRBV12-3 or TRBV12-4 and TRBJ2-7, with D possibly being TRBD2 (5 bases). The V gene lost 4 bases and the J gene lost 4 bases, with 14 bases spanning the gap. The CDR3 is made up of 14 amino acids. The CDR3 spells CASSSDMGAYEQYF. The CDR3 DNA reads TGTGCCAGCAGTTCCGACATGGGAGCGTACGAGCAGTACTTC.

The rearrangement links TRBV27 to TRBJ2-3; D not resolved. V lost 2 bases and J 0 bases, leaving 18 bases between the germline ends. The CDR3 covers 18 residues. Per the germline V gene, CDR1 is MNHEY and CDR2 is SMNVEV (reference sequence). CDR3 nucleotides: TGTGCCAGCAGTTTACGCGACGTAATTTTCCGAAGCACAGATACGCAGTATTTT. Protein sequence: CASSLRDVIFRSTDTQYF.

This clonotype has ten or more counts. The gene calls are TRBV20-1 and TRBJ2-7; the D is unclear. CDR1 DFQATT and CDR2 SNEGSKA come from the germline V gene (reference sequence). Trimming left V 3 bases short and J 0 bases short, with 9 bases between. The CDR3 runs to 13 residues. CDR3 sequence: CSASGGNSYEQYF. The CDR3 region has the DNA TGCAGTGCTAGCGGTGGGAACTCCTACGAGCAGTACTTC.

This clonotype has more than one count but fewer than ten. This chain joins TRBV28 and TRBJ2-2; 10 bases are a match to TRBD2. Germline V gene data show CDR1 as MDHEN and CDR2 as SYDVKM. This CDR3 contains 14 residues. J was trimmed by 6 bases and V by 7 bases; bases with no gene match: 5. The CDR3 protein is CASTTSGIPGELFF. The CDR3 DNA reads as TGTGCCAGCACTACTAGCGGGATCCCCGGGGAGCTGTTTTTT.

Points on this clonotype: The junction departs from germline at one end; a sequencing error may be responsible. The chain couples TRBV14 to TRBJ2-7, with D perhaps TRBD2 (5 bases). The CDR3 consists of 13 residues. Germline-derived CDR1 and CDR2 are SGHDN and FVKESK. The CDR3 nucleotides read TGTGCCAGCAGCCGTGGACTCTCCTCCGAGCAGTACTTC. This translates into CASSRGLSSEQYF.

The table lists this clonotype with a few counts. The gene calls are TRBV14 and TRBJ2-1, with D perhaps matching TRBD1 (7 bases). Germline V gene lookup returns CDR1 SGHDN and CDR2 FVKESK. This CDR3 comprises 15 residues. Trimming removed 1 base at V and 4 bases at J, with 11 bases between. The CDR3 loop is CASSQVQGGYNEQFF. CDR3 coding DNA: TGTGCCAGCAGCCAAGTCCAGGGGGGTTACAATGAGCAGTTCTTC.

In this sample, this clonotype turned up a few times. The rearrangement joins TRBV29-1 to TRBJ2-5; 9 bases are shared with TRBD2. V was pared by 5 bases and J by 1 base, with 5 bases of the junction left unmatched. CDR1 and CDR2 from the germline V gene are SQVTM and ANQGSEA. The CDR3 is made up of 14 amino acids. The CDR3 DNA is TGCAGCGTTCACCTAGCGGGGCGCCAAGAGACCCAGTACTTC. Translated, it gives CSVHLAGRQETQYF.

V is TRBV4-3 and J is TRBJ2-1, with a weak D call TRBD1 (5 bases). This CDR3 is 13 amino acids long. From germline, CDR1 is LGHNA and CDR2 YSLEER. Trimming took off 0 bases at V and 8 bases at J, with 8 bases between the two ends. CDR3 sequence: CASSQDIGDEQFF. The CDR3 DNA is TGCGCCAGCAGCCAAGATATAGGGGATGAGCAGTTCTTC.

This rearrangement joins TRBV27 to TRBJ2-7; the match to TRBD1 covers 8 bases. V was pared by 4 bases and J by 3 bases, with 8 bases of the junction left unmatched. Germline V lookup: CDR1 MNHEY, CDR2 SMNVEV (reference sequence). This CDR3 has 15 amino acids. CDR3 sequence reads: CASSSLRGQDYEQYF. CDR3 DNA: TGTGCCAGCAGTTCGTTAAGGGGACAGGACTACGAGCAGTACTTC.

The CDR3 spells CASSSRTVSTNEKLFF. CDR3 DNA: TGTGCCAGCAGCTCCAGGACAGTCTCAACTAATGAAAAACTGTTTTTT. The chain is built from TRBV7-2 and TRBJ1-4, with D maybe TRBD1 (6 bases). Trimming stripped 4 bases from V and 0 bases from J, with 12 bases between. CDR1 is SGHTA and CDR2 is FQGNSA in the germline V gene. This CDR3 comprises 16 residues.

V and J are TRBV28 and TRBJ2-7, with 8 bases matching TRBD1. CDR3 size: 16 residues. J gave up 4 bases and V 8 bases, and 16 bases lay outside the gene matches. The germline V gene encodes CDR1 MDHEN and CDR2 SYDVKM. The CDR3 region has the DNA TGTGCCAGCCATGCAAGATTGGACAGGGAGGCATACGAGCAGTACTTC. This sequence encodes CASHARLDREAYEQYF.

This CDR3 reads CASSTSSVDYNEQFF. As DNA, the CDR3 is TGTGCCAGTAGTACCTCTAGCGTAGACTACAATGAGCAGTTCTTC. The V and J genes are TRBV19 and TRBJ2-1; weak D call: TRBD2 (6 bases). Trimming cost V 4 bases and J 3 bases, with 13 bases left between them. Germline-derived CDR1 and CDR2 are LNHDA and SQIVND (reference sequence). The CDR3 runs 15 residues.

This clonotype was observed a few times. This chain uses TRBV28 with TRBJ2-4; 12 bases are a match to TRBD2. The CDR3 consists of 22 residues. Germline-derived CDR1 and CDR2 are MDHEN and SYDVKM. V shed 3 bases, J shed 0 bases, and the junction held 18 bases outside the gene matches. DNA of the CDR3: TGTGCCAGCAGTTTCCGCCGGCTAGCGGGGGGGCAAAATACGATAGCCAAAAACATTCAGTACTTC. It codes for CASSFRRLAGGQNTIAKNIQYF. Full variable domain (missing parts from reference TRBV28 and TRBJ2-4): DVKVTQSSRYLVKRTGEKVFLECVQDMDHENMFWYRQDPGLGLRLIYFSYDVKMKEKGDIPEGYSVSREKKERFSLILESASTNQTSMYLCASSFRRLAGGQNTIAKNIQYFGAGTRLSVL.

This chain uses TRBV12-3 or TRBV12-4 with TRBJ2-2; either TRBD1 or TRBD2 may fit D (5 bases each). V dropped 4 bases and J dropped 7 bases, with 13 bases sitting between them. The CDR3 runs to 14 residues. The DNA for the CDR3 is TGTGCCAGCAGTTCCTCAGGGACGGTCGGGGAGCTGTTTTTT. Translation: CASSSSGTVGELFF.

This chain uses TRBV29-1 with TRBJ2-1; 7 bases fit TRBD1. The CDR3 totals 15 residues. J lost 5 bases, V lost 7 bases, and 14 bases had no gene match. Germline V gene lookup returns CDR1 SQVTM and CDR2 ANQGSEA. Here the CDR3 DNA reads TGCAGCGCCGAAGGTTGGGGGACAGAGCACAATGAGCAGTTCTTC. Protein product: CSAEGWGTEHNEQFF.

The CDR3 bases are TGTGCCAGCAGCCCCCCATTATCGGACGGGCAGTTCTTC. Translated: CASSPPLSDGQFF. The chain combines TRBV7-9 with TRBJ2-5; D gene unclear. Gene TRBJ2-1 matches the end of the DNA better, so the J call may be wrong. The CDR3 totals 13 residues. Looked up from germline, CDR1 is SEHNR and CDR2 is FQNEAQ (reference sequence).

This chain uses TRBV29-1 with TRBJ1-2; 10 nucleotides match TRBD1. Germline V gene data show CDR1 as SQVTM and CDR2 as ANQGSEA. V was clipped by 3 bases and J by 7 bases; unmatched bases: 2. The CDR3 covers 12 residues. CDR3 sequence reads: CSVDRDRGGYTF. The CDR3 DNA sequence: TGCAGCGTTGACCGGGACAGGGGTGGCTACACCTTC.

This clonotype has only a few counts. The chain combines TRBV7-2 with TRBJ2-2; 12 bases fit TRBD2. CDR3 length equals 18 residues. Trimming removed 0 bases from V and 7 bases from J; junction bases left unmatched: 9. Germline CDR1 is SGHTA and CDR2 is FQGNSA. The CDR3 loop is CASSLAGLAGSYGGELFF. Written as DNA, the CDR3 is TGTGCCAGCAGCTTAGCTGGACTAGCGGGATCTTATGGCGGGGAGCTGTTTTTT.

This clonotype was recorded a few times. V gene TRBV6-5 combines with J gene TRBJ2-3, with no clear D. Germline V lookup: CDR1 MNHEY, CDR2 SVGAGI. The CDR3 is 16 residues long. V was trimmed by 2 bases and J by 1 base, leaving 13 bases between them. CDR3 in amino acids: CASSYGRLPGTDTQYF. The CDR3 nucleotides are TGTGCCAGCAGTTACGGCCGACTCCCGGGCACAGATACGCAGTATTTT.

This rearrangement joins TRBV10-3 to TRBJ2-5; either TRBD1 or TRBD2 may fit D (5 bases each). The CDR3 is 15 residues long. Trimming shortened V by 2 bases and J by 0 bases, and 10 bases separated the two germline ends. The V gene's germline CDR1 is ENHRY and CDR2 SYGVKD. Here the CDR3 DNA reads TGTGCCATCAGTGAGGGGGACGGGGACCAAGAGACCCAGTACTTC. Its protein is CAISEGDGDQETQYF.

There are a few counts of this clonotype. The chain carries TRBV29-1 and TRBJ1-2, with D perhaps matching TRBD1 (5 bases). CDR1 and CDR2 from the germline V gene are SQVTM and ANQGSEA. Trimming removed 3 bases from V and 4 bases from J, with 9 bases in between. The CDR3 runs to 12 residues. The CDR3 DNA reads TGCAGCGTTGAGGGTGACAGCTATGGCTACACCTTC. Translated: CSVEGDSYGYTF.

This clonotype was detected only a few times. The chain has TRBV3-1 and TRBJ1-1; tentatively, D is TRBD1 (5 bases). Trimming stripped 0 bases from V and 10 bases from J, with 12 bases between. The germline CDR1 and CDR2 sequences are LGHDT and YNNKEL (reference sequence). The CDR3 is made up of 13 amino acids. In DNA, the CDR3 is TGTGCCAGCAGCCAAGATAGGGGATGGGGAGCTTTCTTT. This sequence encodes CASSQDRGWGAFF.

The sample holds many counts of this clonotype. J is TRBJ2-7 and V is TRBV7-8, with a tentative D call TRBD1 (6 bases). The CDR3 extends over 12 amino acids. Germline assignment: CDR1 SGHVS and CDR2 FQNEAQ. Deletions cut 5 bases from V and 3 bases from J, with 8 bases between. The CDR3 sequence: CASSGRGYEQYF. CDR3 DNA: TGTGCCAGCAGCGGCAGGGGCTACGAGCAGTACTTC. Full variable domain (missing parts from reference TRBV7-8 and TRBJ2-7): GAGVSQSPRYKVAKRGQDVALRCDPISGHVSLFWYQQALGQGPEFLTYFQNEAQLDKSGLPSDRFFAERPEGSVSTLKIQRTQQEDSAVYLCASSGRGYEQYFGPGTRLTVT.

The V call is TRBV4-3, the J call TRBJ2-7; D is possibly TRBD1 or TRBD2 (5 bases each). CDR1 and CDR2 from the germline V gene are LGHNA and YSLEER. The CDR3 has 15 residues. The germline V and J ends were trimmed by 0 bases and 3 bases, with 12 bases remaining between them. The chain's CDR3 is CASSQEGTADYEQYF. CDR3 bases: TGCGCCAGCAGCCAAGAGGGGACCGCCGACTACGAGCAGTACTTC.

This clonotype was seen once. V usage is TRBV15 and J usage is TRBJ2-6; a weak D match, TRBD2 (6 bases). CDR3 length: 15 amino acids. Trimming took 8 bases from V and 1 from J, leaving 12 bases between them. CDR1 is LNHNV and CDR2 is YYDKDF in the germline V gene (reference sequence). The CDR3 sequence is CATRTEGSGANVLTF. CDR3 bases: TGTGCCACCCGGACGGAGGGATCTGGGGCCAACGTCCTGACTTTC.